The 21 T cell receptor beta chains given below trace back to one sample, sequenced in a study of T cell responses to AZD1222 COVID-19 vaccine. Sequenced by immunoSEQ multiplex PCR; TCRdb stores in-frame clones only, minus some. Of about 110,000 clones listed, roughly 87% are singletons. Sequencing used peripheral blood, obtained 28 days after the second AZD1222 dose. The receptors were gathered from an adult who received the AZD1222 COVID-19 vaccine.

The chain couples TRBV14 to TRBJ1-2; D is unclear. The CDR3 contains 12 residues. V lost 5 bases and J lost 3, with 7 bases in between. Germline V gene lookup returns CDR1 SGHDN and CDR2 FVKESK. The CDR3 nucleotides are TGTGCCAGCAGCAGCCAGGACTATGGCTACACCTTC. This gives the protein CASSSQDYGYTF. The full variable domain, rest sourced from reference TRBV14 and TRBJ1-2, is EAGVTQFPSHSVIEKGQTVTLRCDPISGHDNLYWYRRVMGKEIKFLLHFVKESKQDESGMPNNRFLAERTGGTYSTLKVQPAELEDSGVYFCASSSQDYGYTFGSGTRLTVV.

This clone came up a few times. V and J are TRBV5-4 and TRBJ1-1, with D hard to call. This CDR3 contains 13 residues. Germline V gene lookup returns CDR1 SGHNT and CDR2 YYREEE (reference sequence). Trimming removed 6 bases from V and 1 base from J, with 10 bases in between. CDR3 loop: CASIDKSNTEAFF. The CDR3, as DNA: TGTGCCAGCATCGACAAGTCGAACACTGAAGCTTTCTTT.

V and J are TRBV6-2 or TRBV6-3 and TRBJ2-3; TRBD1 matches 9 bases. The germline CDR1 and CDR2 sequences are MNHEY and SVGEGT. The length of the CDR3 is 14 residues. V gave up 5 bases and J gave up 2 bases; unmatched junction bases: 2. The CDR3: CASSLQGATDTQYF. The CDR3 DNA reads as TGTGCCAGCAGTCTACAGGGGGCCACAGATACGCAGTATTTT.

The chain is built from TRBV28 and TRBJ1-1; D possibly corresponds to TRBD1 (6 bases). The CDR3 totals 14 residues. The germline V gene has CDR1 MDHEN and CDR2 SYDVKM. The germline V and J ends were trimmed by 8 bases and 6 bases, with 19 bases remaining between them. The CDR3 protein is CASSSPQGNPEAFF. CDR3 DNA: TGTGCCAGCTCTTCTCCACAGGGTAACCCTGAAGCTTTCTTT.

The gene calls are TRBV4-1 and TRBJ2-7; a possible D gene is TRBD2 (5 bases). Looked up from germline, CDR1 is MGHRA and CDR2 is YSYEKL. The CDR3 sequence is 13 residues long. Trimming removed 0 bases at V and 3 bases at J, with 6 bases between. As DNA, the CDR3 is TGCGCCAGCAGCCAAGATGCGGGCTACGAGCAGTACTTC. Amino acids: CASSQDAGYEQYF.

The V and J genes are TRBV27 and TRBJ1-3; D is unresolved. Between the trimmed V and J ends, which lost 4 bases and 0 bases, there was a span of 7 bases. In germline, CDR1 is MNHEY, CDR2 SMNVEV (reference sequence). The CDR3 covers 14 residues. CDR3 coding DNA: TGTGCCAGCAGTTCCATATTCTCTGGAAACACCATATATTTT. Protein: CASSSIFSGNTIYF.

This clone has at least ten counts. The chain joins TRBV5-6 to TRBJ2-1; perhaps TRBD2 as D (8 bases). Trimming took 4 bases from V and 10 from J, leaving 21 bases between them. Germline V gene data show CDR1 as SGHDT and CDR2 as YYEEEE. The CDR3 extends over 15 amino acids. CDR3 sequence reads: CASSRMGQRGWEQFF. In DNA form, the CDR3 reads TGTGCCAGCAGCCGGATGGGACAGCGGGGGTGGGAGCAGTTCTTC.

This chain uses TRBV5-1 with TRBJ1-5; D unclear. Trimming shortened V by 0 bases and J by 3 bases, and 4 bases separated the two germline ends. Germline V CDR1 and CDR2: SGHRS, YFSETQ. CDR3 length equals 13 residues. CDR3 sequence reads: CASSLDTNQPQHF. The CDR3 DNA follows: TGCGCCAGCAGCTTGGATACCAATCAGCCCCAGCATTTT.

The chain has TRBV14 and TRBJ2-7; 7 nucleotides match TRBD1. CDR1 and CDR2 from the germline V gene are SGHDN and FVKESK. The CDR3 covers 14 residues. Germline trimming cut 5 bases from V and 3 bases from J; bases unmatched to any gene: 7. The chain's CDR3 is CASSKGQLLYEQYF. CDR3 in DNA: TGTGCCAGCAGCAAGGGACAGTTACTCTACGAGCAGTACTTC.

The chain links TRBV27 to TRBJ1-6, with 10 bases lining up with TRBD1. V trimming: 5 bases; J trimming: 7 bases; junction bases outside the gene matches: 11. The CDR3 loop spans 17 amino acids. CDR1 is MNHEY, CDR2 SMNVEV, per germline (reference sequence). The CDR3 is CASSRSGQGVPNSPLHF. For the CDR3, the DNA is TGTGCCAGCAGTCGGTCCGGACAGGGGGTCCCCAATTCACCCCTCCACTTT.

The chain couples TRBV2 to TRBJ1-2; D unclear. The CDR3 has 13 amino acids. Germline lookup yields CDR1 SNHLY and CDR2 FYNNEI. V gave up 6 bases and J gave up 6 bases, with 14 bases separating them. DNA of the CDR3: TGTGCCAGCAGGACGGACCCATCGAATGGCTACACCTTC. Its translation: CASRTDPSNGYTF.

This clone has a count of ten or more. The CDR3 bases are TGTGCCAGCAGCTTATCACATTTAAACGTCCTGACTTTC. It specifies CASSLSHLNVLTF. The rearrangement joins TRBV7-3 to TRBJ2-6; D is ambiguous. This CDR3 is 13 amino acids long. Between the trimmed V and J ends, which lost 2 bases and 10 bases, there was a span of 9 bases. Germline CDR1 reads SGHTA; CDR2 reads FQGTGA.

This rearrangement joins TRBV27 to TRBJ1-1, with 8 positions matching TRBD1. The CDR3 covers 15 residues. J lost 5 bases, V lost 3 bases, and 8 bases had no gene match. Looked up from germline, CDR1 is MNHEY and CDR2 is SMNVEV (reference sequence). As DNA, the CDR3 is TGTGCCAGCAGTTTCGGCAGGGGGCGGAAGACTGAAGCTTTCTTT. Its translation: CASSFGRGRKTEAFF.

The CDR3 is CASSPIGTSSRTDTQYF. The CDR3, as DNA: TGCGCCAGCAGCCCTATAGGGACTAGCAGCCGCACAGATACGCAGTATTTT. The chain joins TRBV5-1 to TRBJ2-3; 9 bases fit TRBD2. With V trimmed by 4 bases and J by 1 base, 10 bases remained unmatched. The CDR3 runs 17 residues. Germline loops: CDR1 SGHRS, CDR2 YFSETQ.

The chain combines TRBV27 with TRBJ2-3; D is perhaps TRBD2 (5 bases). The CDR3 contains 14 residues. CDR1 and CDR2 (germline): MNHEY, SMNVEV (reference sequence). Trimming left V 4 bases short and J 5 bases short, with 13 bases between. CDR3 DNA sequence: TGTGCCAGCAGTTCCGCCCTTGCGGGAGATACGCAGTATTTT. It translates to CASSSALAGDTQYF.

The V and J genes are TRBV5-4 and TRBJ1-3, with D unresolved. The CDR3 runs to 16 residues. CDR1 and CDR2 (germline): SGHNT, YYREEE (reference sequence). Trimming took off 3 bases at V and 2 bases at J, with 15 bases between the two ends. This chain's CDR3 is CASSYGSPGAGNTIYF. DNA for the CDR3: TGTGCCAGCAGCTACGGCTCCCCCGGCGCTGGAAACACCATATATTTT.

CDR3 DNA sequence: TGTGCCAGCAGCTTACCCCGACAGGGACAGGAGTACGAGCAGTACTTC. Translating gives CASSLPRQGQEYEQYF. The chain links TRBV13 to TRBJ2-7; 8 bases are a match to TRBD1. Per germline, CDR1 PRHDT and CDR2 FYEKMQ (reference sequence). There are 16 residues in the CDR3. J gave up 4 bases and V 2 bases, and 10 bases lay outside the gene matches. Looking up the rest from reference TRBV13 and TRBJ2-7 gives the full variable domain: AAGVIQSPRHLIKEKRETATLKCYPIPRHDTVYWYQQGPGQDPQFLISFYEKMQSDKGSIPDRFSAQQFSDYHSELNMSSLELGDSALYFCASSLPRQGQEYEQYFGPGTRLTVT.

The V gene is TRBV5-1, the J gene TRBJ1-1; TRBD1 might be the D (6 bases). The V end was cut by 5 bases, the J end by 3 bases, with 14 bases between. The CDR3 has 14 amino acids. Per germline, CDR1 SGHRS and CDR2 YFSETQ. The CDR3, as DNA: TGCGCCAGCAGTTTCACCCCAGGGGACACTGAAGCTTTCTTT. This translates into CASSFTPGDTEAFF.

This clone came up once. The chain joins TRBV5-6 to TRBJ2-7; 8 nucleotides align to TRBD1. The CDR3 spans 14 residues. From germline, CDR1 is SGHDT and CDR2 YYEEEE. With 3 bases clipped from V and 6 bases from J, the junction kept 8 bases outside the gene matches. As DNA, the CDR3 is TGTGCCAGCAGCTGGGGGCAGGGGGCGCTCGAGCAGTACTTC. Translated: CASSWGQGALEQYF.

The CDR3 region is CASSSGYTIYF. In DNA, the CDR3 is TGCGCCAGCAGCTCCGGTTACACCATATATTTT. The gene calls are TRBV5-1 and TRBJ1-3; D is ambiguous. The CDR3 is made up of 11 amino acids. Trimming took off 3 bases at V and 8 bases at J, with 6 bases between the two ends. Per the germline V gene, CDR1 is SGHRS and CDR2 is YFSETQ.

The CDR3 spells CASSQDYDDGYTF. CDR3 coding DNA: TGCGCCAGCAGCCAAGATTACGATGATGGCTACACCTTC. V usage is TRBV4-1 and J usage is TRBJ1-2, with D unresolved. The CDR3 loop spans 13 amino acids. V lost 0 bases, J lost 6 bases, and 8 bases lay in between. The V gene's germline CDR1 is MGHRA and CDR2 YSYEKL.